A selection of T cell receptor beta chains follows, all from one sample in a study of T cells in Graves' hyperthyroidism and ophthalmopathy. Each CDR3 protein gets one entry after TCRdb re-called the multiplex PCR reads with MiXCR. Counted here are approximately 610,000 distinct CDR3 sequences, roughly 15% occurring once; the ten biggest clones make up about 4.5%. The material sequenced was blood. These receptors were obtained from a woman aged 40-49 years with Graves' ophthalmopathy. Each CDR3 is given with its conserved first and last residue. D genes are given only for firm matches. The listing skips clone size in some rows; elsewhere it reads once, few, many or a size class.

CASSSLDGTPEQYF TGTGCCAGCAGCTCCTTGGACGGTACGCCCGAGCAGTACTTC 14 TRBV5-6 many - TRBJ2-7
CASSRTGGYGYTF TGTGCCAGCAGTCGCACAGGGGGCTACGGCTACACCTTC 13 TRBV6-1 many TRBD1 TRBJ1-2
CASGDRVEQYF TGTGCCAGCGGGGACCGAGTGGAGCAGTACTTC 11 TRBV6-2/TRBV6-3 few - TRBJ2-7
CASSEWDSGRQNTGELFF TGTGCCAGCAGTGAATGGGATAGCGGGAGGCAGAACACCGGGGAGCTGTTTTTT 18 TRBV25-1 many TRBD2 TRBJ2-2
CASNPQGPSVYGYTF TGTGCCAGCAACCCACAGGGCCCGTCCGTCTATGGCTACACCTTC 15 TRBV12-3/TRBV12-4 many - TRBJ1-2
CATSASQNTEAFF TGTGCCACCAGTGCCAGCCAAAACACTGAAGCTTTCTTT 13 TRBV24-1 many - TRBJ1-1
CASSLTDVGQYF TGTGCCAGCAGTTTAACTGACGTCGGGCAGTACTTC 12 TRBV28 - - TRBJ2-7
CASSSWGAGELFF TGTGCCAGCAGCTCGTGGGGGGCCGGGGAGCTGTTTTTT 13 TRBV5-4 few - TRBJ2-2
CASSFLKYEQYF TGTGCCAGCAGTTTCTTGAAGTACGAGCAGTACTTC 12 TRBV12-3/TRBV12-4 many - TRBJ2-7
CASSLYRGSGGNTIYF TGTGCCAGCAGTTTATACCGGGGAAGTGGTGGAAACACCATATATTTT 16 TRBV12-3/TRBV12-4 - - TRBJ1-3
CASSQGAASYEQYF TGCGCCAGCAGCCAAGGAGCAGCCTCCTACGAGCAGTACTTC 14 TRBV4-1 many - TRBJ2-7
CASIQDWSSYEQYF TGTGCCAGCATCCAAGACTGGTCCTCCTACGAGCAGTACTTC 14 TRBV2 many - TRBJ2-7
CASSFRLAGSTDTQYF TGTGCCAGCAGCTTTCGACTAGCGGGGAGCACAGATACGCAGTATTTT 16 TRBV7-2 - TRBD2 TRBJ2-3
CAWAGLGETQYF TGTGCCTGGGCAGGGTTGGGAGAGACCCAGTACTTC 12 TRBV30 many - TRBJ2-5
CASSLDKGRPGNTF TGTGCCAGTAGCCTCGACAAGGGACGCCCTGGTAACACCTTC 14 TRBV19 - - TRBJ1-2
CASRWDRGRVTEAFF TGTGCCAGTAGATGGGACAGGGGGCGAGTCACTGAAGCTTTCTTT 15 TRBV19 many TRBD1 TRBJ1-1
CASGAGLANVLTF TGTGCCAGCGGGGCAGGGCTAGCCAACGTCCTGACTTTC 13 TRBV7-3 many - TRBJ2-6
CASLRLAGVYEQYF TGTGCCTCCCTCCGGTTAGCGGGAGTCTACGAGCAGTACTTC 14 TRBV28 - TRBD2 TRBJ2-7
CASSAGTGAYGYTF TGTGCCAGTAGTGCCGGGACAGGGGCCTATGGCTACACCTTC 14 TRBV19 many TRBD1 TRBJ1-2
CAWSVRGGTEAFF TGTGCCTGGAGTGTACGGGGGGGCACTGAAGCTTTCTTT 13 TRBV30 many - TRBJ1-1
CASSPPSGIYEQYF TGTGCCAGCAGCCCCCCTAGCGGGATCTACGAGCAGTACTTC 14 TRBV12-3/TRBV12-4 many TRBD2 TRBJ2-7
CASRGTSGSLQYF TGTGCCAGCAGGGGGACTAGCGGGAGCCTCCAGTACTTC 13 TRBV2 many TRBD2 TRBJ2-5
CATSSQARTEAFF TGTGCCACCAGCAGCCAGGCCCGCACTGAAGCTTTCTTT 13 TRBV15 many - TRBJ1-1
CASRPAGGRDTEAFF TGTGCCAGTAGGCCTGCAGGGGGCAGAGACACTGAAGCTTTCTTT 15 TRBV19 few TRBD1 TRBJ1-1
CASSFGGLPLEQYF TGTGCCAGCAGTTTTGGCGGTCTCCCTCTCGAGCAGTACTTC 14 TRBV27 few - TRBJ2-7
CASSYATGRSYEQYF TGTGCCAGCAGTTACGCGACAGGGAGATCCTACGAGCAGTACTTC 15 TRBV6-5 many TRBD1 TRBJ2-7
CASSLLASTGELFF TGTGCCAGCAGCTTACTAGCTAGTACCGGGGAGCTGTTTTTT 14 TRBV7-3 many - TRBJ2-2
CSASDRTSGSYEQYF TGCAGTGCTAGTGATCGGACTAGCGGATCCTACGAGCAGTACTTC 15 TRBV20-1 many TRBD2 TRBJ2-7
CSARDYRSGNTIYF TGCAGTGCTAGAGATTACAGGTCTGGAAACACCATATATTTT 14 TRBV20-1 many - TRBJ1-3
CASSNAFGGTYEQYF TGTGCCAGCAGTAACGCCTTCGGAGGTACCTACGAGCAGTACTTC 15 TRBV6-2/TRBV6-3 many - TRBJ2-7
CASREGLAGVIGELFF TGTGCCAGCAGGGAGGGACTAGCGGGAGTAATCGGGGAGCTGTTTTTT 16 TRBV27 few TRBD2 TRBJ2-2
CAISESGEQELFF TGTGCCATCAGTGAGTCCGGAGAGCAAGAACTGTTTTTT 13 TRBV10-3 - - TRBJ1-4